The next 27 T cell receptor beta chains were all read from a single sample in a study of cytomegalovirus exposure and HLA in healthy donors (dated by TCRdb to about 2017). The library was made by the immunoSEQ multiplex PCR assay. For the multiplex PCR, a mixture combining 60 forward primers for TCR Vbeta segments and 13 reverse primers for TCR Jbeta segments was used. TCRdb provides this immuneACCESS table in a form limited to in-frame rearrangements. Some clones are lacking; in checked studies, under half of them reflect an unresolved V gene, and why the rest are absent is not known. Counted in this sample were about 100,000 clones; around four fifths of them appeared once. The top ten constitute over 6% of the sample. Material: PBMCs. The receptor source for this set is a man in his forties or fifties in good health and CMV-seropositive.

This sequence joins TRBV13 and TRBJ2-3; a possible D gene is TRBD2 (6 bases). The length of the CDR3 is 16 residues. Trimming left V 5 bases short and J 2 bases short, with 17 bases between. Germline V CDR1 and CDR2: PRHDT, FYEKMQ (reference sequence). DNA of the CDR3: TGTGCCAGCAGCCCACCGTGGGCGGGGCACACAGATACGCAGTATTTT. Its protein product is CASSPPWAGHTDTQYF.

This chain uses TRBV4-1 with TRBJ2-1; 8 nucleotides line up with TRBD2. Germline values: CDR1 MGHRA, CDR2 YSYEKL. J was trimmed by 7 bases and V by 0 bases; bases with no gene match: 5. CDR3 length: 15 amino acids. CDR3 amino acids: CASSQEGSGVNEQFF. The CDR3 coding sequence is TGCGCCAGCAGCCAAGAAGGTAGCGGGGTGAATGAGCAGTTCTTC.

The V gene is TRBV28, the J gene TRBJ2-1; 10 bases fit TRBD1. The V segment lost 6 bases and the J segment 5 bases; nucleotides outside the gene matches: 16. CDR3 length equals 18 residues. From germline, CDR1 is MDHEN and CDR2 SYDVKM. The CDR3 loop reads CASSNYGIRDRGNNEQFF. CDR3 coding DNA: TGTGCCAGCAGCAATTACGGGATCCGGGACAGGGGCAACAATGAGCAGTTCTTC. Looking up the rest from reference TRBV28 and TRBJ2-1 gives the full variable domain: DVKVTQSSRYLVKRTGEKVFLECVQDMDHENMFWYRQDPGLGLRLIYFSYDVKMKEKGDIPEGYSVSREKKERFSLILESASTNQTSMYLCASSNYGIRDRGNNEQFFGPGTRLTVL.

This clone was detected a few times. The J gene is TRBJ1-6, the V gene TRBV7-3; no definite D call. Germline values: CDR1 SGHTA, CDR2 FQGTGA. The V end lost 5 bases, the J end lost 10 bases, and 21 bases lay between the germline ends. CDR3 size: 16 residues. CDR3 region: CASSLLFLPLDSPLHF. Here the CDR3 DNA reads TGTGCCAGCAGCCTCCTGTTTCTTCCCCTAGACTCACCCCTCCACTTT.

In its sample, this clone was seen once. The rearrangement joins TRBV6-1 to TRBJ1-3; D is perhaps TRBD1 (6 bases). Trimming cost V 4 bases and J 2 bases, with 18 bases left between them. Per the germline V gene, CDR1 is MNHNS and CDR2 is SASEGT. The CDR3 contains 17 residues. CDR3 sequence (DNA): TGTGCCAGCAGTGGCGGGGGCGTGATGATAGCTGGAAACACCATATATTTT. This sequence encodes CASSGGGVMIAGNTIYF.

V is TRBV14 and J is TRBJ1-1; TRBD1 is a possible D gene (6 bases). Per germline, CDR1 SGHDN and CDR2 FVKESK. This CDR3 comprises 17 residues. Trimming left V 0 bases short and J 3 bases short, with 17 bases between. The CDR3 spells CASSQDQGKGLDTEAFF. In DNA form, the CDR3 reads TGTGCCAGCAGCCAAGACCAGGGGAAGGGTCTGGACACTGAAGCTTTCTTT.

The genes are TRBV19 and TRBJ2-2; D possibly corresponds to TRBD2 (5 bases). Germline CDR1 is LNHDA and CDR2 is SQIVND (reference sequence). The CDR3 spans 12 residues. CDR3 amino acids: CVTGLLTGELFF. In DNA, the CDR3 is TGTGTTACTGGACTGCTCACCGGGGAGCTGTTTTTT.

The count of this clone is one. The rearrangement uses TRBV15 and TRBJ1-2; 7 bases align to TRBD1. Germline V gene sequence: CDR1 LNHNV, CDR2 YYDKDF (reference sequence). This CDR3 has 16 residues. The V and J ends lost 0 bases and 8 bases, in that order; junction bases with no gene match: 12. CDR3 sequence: CATSRDINRGREGYTF. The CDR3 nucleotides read TGTGCCACCAGCAGAGATATTAATAGGGGGCGCGAGGGCTACACCTTC.

The CDR3 sequence is CASSREGDAQPQHF. The CDR3 bases are TGTGCCAGCAGCCGGGAGGGTGATGCTCAGCCCCAGCATTTT. The chain joins TRBV5-4 to TRBJ1-5; no firm D call. The V end lost 4 bases, the J end lost 6 bases, and 14 bases lay between the germline ends. The CDR3 is made up of 14 amino acids. Germline V gene data show CDR1 as SGHNT and CDR2 as YYREEE (reference sequence).

CDR3 protein: CAIRNSGSGDTQYF. The CDR3 nucleotides read TGTGCCATCAGGAATAGCGGGAGTGGCGATACGCAGTATTTT. The chain links TRBV10-3 to TRBJ2-3, with 9 bases fitting TRBD2. This CDR3 is built from 14 residues. Unmatched junction bases numbered 7, after V lost 6 bases and J lost 6 bases. CDR1 and CDR2 (germline): ENHRY, SYGVKD.

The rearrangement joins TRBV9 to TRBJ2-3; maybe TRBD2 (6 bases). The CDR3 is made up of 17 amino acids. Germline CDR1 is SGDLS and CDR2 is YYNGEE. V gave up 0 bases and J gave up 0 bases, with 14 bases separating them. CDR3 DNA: TGTGCCAGCAGCGTAGGAGAGATCGGGACTAGCACAGATACGCAGTATTTT. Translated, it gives CASSVGEIGTSTDTQYF. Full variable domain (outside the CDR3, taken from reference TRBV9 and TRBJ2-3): DSGVTQTPKHLITATGQRVTLRCSPRSGDLSVYWYQQSLDQGLQFLIQYYNGEERAKGNILERFSAQQFPDLHSELNLSSLELGDSALYFCASSVGEIGTSTDTQYFGPGTRLTVL.

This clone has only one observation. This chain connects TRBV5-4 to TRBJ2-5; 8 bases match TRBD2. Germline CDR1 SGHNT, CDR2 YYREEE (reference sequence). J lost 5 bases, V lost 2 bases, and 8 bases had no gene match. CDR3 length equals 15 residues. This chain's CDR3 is CASSLGRGGQETQYF. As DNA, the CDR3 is TGTGCCAGCAGCTTAGGCCGGGGGGGCCAGGAGACCCAGTACTTC.

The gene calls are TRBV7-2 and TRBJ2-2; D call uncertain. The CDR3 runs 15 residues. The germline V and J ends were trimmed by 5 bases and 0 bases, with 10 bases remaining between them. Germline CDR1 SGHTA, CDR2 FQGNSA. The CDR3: CASSLHGANTGELFF. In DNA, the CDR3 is TGTGCCAGCAGCCTTCACGGAGCGAACACCGGGGAGCTGTTTTTT. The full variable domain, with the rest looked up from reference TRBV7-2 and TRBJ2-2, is GAGVSQSPSNKVTEKGKDVELRCDPISGHTALYWYRQSLGQGLEFLIYFQGNSAPDKSGLPSDRFSAERTGGSVSTLTIQRTQQEDSAVYLCASSLHGANTGELFFGEGSRLTVL.

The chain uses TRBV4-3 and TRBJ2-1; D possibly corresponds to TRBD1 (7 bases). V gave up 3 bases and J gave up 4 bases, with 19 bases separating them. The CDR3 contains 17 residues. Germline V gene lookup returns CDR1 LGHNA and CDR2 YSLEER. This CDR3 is CASSHPGGTVRYNEQFF. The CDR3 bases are TGCGCCAGCAGCCATCCCGGCGGGACAGTGCGATACAATGAGCAGTTCTTC.

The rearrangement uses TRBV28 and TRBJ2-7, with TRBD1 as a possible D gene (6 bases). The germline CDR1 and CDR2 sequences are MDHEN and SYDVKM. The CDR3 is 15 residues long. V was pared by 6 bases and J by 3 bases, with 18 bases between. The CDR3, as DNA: TGTGCCAGCAGCGGATTGGACAGCGATAACTACGAGCAGTACTTC. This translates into CASSGLDSDNYEQYF.

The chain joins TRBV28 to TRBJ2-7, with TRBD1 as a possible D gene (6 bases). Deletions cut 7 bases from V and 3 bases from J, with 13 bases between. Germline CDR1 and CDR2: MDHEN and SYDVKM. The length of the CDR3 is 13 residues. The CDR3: CASTSGQHYEQYF. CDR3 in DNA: TGTGCCAGCACCTCGGGACAACACTACGAGCAGTACTTC.

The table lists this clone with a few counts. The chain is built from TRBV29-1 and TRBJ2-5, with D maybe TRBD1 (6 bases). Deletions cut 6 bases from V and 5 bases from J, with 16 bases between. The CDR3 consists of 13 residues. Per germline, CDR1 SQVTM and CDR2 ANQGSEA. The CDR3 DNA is TGCAGCGTCCACAGGGCGAATGTGGAGACCCAGTACTTC. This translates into CSVHRANVETQYF.

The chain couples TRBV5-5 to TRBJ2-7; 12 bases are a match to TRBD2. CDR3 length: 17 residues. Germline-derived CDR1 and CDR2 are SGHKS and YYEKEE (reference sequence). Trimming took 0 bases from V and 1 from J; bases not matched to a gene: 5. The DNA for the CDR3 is TGTGCCAGCAGCTTGGAAGTCGGGACTAGCGGGTCCTACGAGCAGTACTTC. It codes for CASSLEVGTSGSYEQYF. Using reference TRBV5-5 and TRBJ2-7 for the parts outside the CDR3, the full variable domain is DAGVTQSPTHLIKTRGQQVTLRCSPISGHKSVSWYQQVLGQGPQFIFQYYEKEERGRGNFPDRFSARQFPNYSSELNVNALLLGDSALYLCASSLEVGTSGSYEQYFGPGTRLTVT.

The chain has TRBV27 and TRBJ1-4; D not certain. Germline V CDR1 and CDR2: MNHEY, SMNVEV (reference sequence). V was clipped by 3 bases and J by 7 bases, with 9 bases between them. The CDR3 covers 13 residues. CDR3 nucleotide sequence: TGTGCCAGCAGTTTGCAGGATACTGAAAAACTGTTTTTT. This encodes CASSLQDTEKLFF.

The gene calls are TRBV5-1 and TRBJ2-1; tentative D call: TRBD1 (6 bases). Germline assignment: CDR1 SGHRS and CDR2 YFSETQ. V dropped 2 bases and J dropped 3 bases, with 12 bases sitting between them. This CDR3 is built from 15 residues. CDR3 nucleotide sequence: TGCGCCAGCAGCTTTGAGAAGGGGGTCTACAATGAGCAGTTCTTC. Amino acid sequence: CASSFEKGVYNEQFF.

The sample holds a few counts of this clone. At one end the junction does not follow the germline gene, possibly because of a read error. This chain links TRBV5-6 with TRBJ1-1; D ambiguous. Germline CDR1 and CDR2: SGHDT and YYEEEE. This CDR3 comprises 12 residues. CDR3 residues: CASSSSEALSLF. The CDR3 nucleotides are TGTGCCAGCAGTTCTAGTGAAGCTTTAAGCCTTTTT.

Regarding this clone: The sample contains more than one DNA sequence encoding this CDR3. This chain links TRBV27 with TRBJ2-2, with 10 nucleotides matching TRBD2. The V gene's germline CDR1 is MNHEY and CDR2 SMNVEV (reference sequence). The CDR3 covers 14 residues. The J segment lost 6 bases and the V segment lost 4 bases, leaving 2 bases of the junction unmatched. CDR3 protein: CASSYSGGPGELFF. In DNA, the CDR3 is TGTGCCAGCAGTTATAGCGGGGGGCCCGGGGAGCTGTTTTTT.

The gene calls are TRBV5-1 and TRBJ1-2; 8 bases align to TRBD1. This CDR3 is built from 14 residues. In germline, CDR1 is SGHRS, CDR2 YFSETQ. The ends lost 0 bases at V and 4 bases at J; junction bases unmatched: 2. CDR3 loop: CASSLVGQGYGYTF. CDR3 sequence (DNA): TGCGCCAGCAGCTTGGTAGGACAGGGCTATGGCTACACCTTC.

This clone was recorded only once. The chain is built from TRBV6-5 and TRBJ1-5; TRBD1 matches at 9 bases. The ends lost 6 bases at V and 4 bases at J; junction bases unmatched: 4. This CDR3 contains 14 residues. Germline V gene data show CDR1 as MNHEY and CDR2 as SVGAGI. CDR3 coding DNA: TGTGCCAGCAGCTTCGGGACAGGGAATCAGCCCCAGCATTTT. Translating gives CASSFGTGNQPQHF.

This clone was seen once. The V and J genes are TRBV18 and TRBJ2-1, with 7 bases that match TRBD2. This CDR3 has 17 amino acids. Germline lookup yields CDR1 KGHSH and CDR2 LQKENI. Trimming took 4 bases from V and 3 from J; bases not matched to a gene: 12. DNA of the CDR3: TGTGCCAGCTCACAATCGGTCCTAGCGGCGAGCTACAATGAGCAGTTCTTC. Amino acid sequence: CASSQSVLAASYNEQFF.

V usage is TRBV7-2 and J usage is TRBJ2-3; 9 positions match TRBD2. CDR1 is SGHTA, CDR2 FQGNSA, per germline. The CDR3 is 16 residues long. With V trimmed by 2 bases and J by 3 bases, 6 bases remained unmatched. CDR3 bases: TGTGCCAGCAGCTTAACGGCGGGGGGGCCGACAGATACGCAGTATTTT. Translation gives CASSLTAGGPTDTQYF.

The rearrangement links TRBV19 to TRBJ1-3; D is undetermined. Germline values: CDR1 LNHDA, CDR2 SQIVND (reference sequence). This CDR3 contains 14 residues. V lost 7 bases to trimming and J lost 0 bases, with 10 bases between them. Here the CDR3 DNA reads TGTGCCAGTAAACAGATCCACTCTGGAAACACCATATATTTT. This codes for CASKQIHSGNTIYF.